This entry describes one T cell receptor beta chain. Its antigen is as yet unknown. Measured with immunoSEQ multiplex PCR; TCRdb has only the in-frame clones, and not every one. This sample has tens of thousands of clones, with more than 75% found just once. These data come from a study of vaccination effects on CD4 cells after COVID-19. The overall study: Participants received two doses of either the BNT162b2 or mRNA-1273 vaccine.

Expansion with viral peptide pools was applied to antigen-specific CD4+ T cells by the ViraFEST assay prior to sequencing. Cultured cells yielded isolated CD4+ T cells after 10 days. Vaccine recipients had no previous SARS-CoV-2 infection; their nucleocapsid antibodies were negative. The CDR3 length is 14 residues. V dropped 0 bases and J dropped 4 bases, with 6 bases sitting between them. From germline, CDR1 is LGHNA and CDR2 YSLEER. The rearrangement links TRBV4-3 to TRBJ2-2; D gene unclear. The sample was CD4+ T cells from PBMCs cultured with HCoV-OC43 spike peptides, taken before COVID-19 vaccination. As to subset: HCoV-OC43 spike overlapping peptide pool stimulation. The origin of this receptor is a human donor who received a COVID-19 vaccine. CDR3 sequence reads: CASSQDSVTGELFF. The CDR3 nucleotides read TGCGCCAGCAGCCAAGACTCGGTCACCGGGGAGCTGTTTTTT.